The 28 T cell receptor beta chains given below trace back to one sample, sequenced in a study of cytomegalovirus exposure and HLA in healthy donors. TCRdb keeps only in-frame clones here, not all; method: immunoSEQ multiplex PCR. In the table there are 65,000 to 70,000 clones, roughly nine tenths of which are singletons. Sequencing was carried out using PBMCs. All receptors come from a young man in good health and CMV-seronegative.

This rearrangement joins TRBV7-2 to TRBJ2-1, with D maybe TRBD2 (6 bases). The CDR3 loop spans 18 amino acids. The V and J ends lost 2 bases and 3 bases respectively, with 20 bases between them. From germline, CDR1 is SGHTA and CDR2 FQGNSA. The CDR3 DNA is TGTGCCAGCAGCTTACCGAAGGGGTCGGGGGAACACTACAATGAGCAGTTCTTC. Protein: CASSLPKGSGEHYNEQFF.

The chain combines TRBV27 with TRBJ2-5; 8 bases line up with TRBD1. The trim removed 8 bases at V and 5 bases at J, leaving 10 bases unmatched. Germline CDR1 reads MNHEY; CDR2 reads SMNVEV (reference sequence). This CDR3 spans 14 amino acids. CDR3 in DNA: TGTGCCAGCGGTAACAGGGGGGATATGGAGACCCAGTACTTC. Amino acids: CASGNRGDMETQYF.

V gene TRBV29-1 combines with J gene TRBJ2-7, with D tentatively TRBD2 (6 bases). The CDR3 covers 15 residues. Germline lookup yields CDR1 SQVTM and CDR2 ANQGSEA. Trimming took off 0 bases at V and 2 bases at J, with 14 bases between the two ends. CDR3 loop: CSVEDRSSEAYEQYF. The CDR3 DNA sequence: TGCAGCGTTGAAGATCGATCTAGCGAAGCCTACGAGCAGTACTTC.

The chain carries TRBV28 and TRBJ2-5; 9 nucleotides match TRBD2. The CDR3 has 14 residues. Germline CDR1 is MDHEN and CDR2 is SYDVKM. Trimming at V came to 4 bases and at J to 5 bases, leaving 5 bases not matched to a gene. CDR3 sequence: CASSSAGGWETQYF. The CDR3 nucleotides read TGTGCCAGCAGTTCTGCGGGAGGGTGGGAGACCCAGTACTTC.

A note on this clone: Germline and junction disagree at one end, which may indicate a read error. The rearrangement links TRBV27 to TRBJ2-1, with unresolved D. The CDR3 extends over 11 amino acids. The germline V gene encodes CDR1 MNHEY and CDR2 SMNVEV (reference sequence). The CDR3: CASSSFNEQFF. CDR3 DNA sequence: TGTGCCAGCAGTTCCTTCAATGAGCAGTTCTTC.

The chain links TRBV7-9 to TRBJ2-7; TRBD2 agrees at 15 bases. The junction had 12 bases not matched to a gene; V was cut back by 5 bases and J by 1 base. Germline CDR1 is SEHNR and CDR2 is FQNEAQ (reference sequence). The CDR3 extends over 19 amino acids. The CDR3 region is CASSQPSKGLAGGSYEQYF. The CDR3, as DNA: TGTGCCAGCAGCCAACCTTCTAAGGGACTAGCGGGGGGTTCCTACGAGCAGTACTTC. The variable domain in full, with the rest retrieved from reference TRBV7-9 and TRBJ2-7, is DTGVSQNPRHKITKRGQNVTFRCDPISEHNRLYWYRQTLGQGPEFLTYFQNEAQLEKSRLLSDRFSAERPKGSFSTLEIQRTEQGDSAMYLCASSQPSKGLAGGSYEQYFGPGTRLTVT.

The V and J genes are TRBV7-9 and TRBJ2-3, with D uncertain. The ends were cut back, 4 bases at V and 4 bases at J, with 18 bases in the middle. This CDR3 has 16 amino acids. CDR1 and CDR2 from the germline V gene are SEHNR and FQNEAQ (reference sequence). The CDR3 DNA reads TGTGCCAGCAGCTCGACCCCGTACAGAGAGCCAGATACGCAGTATTTT. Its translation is CASSSTPYREPDTQYF.

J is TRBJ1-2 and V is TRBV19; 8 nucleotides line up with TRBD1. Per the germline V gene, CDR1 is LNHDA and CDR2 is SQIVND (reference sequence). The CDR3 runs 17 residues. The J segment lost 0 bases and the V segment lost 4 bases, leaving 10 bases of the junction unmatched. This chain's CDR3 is CASSRRTGRLSNYGYTF. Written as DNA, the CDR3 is TGTGCCAGTAGTAGACGGACAGGGAGATTGTCTAACTATGGCTACACCTTC.

The CDR3 protein is CASRWDSAEGYTF. CDR3 nucleotide sequence: TGTGCCAGCAGGTGGGACTCAGCAGAAGGCTACACCTTC. The V call is TRBV5-4, the J call TRBJ1-2; possibly TRBD1 for D (5 bases). The CDR3 spans 13 residues. The germline V and J ends were trimmed by 5 bases and 8 bases, with 16 bases remaining between them. From germline, CDR1 is SGHNT and CDR2 YYREEE (reference sequence).

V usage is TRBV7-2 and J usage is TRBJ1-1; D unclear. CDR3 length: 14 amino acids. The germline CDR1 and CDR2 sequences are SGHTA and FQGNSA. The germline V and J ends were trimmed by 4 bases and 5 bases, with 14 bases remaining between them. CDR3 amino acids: CASSSTISRTEAFF. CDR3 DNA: TGTGCCAGCAGCTCCACCATTTCGAGGACTGAAGCTTTCTTT.

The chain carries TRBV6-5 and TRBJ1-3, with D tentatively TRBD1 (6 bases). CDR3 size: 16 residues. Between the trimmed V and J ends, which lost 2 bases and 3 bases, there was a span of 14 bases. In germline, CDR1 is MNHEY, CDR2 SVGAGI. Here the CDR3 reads CASSYPPTGYGNTIYF. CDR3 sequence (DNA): TGTGCCAGCAGTTACCCTCCCACAGGGTATGGAAACACCATATATTTT.

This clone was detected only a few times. The CDR3 region is CASRYGPPQTHGYTF. CDR3 DNA: TGTGCCAGCAGATACGGGCCCCCTCAAACGCATGGCTACACCTTC. This chain joins TRBV6-5 and TRBJ1-2; no clear D. Trimming took 6 bases from V and 6 from J, leaving 20 bases between them. The germline gives CDR1 MNHEY, CDR2 SVGAGI. This CDR3 is 15 amino acids long.

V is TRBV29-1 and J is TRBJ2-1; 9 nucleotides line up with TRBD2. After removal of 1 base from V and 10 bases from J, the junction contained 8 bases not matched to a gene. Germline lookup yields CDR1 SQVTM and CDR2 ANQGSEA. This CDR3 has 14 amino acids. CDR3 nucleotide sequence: TGCAGCGTTGAAGTGGGGGCTAGCGGGAAAGAGCAGTTCTTC. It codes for CSVEVGASGKEQFF.

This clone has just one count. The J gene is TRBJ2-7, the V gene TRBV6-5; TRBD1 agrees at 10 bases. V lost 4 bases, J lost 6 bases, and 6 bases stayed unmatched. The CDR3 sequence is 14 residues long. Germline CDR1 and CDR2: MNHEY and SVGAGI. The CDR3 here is CASSSGTGAREQYF. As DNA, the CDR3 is TGTGCCAGCAGTTCCGGGACAGGGGCTCGCGAGCAGTACTTC.

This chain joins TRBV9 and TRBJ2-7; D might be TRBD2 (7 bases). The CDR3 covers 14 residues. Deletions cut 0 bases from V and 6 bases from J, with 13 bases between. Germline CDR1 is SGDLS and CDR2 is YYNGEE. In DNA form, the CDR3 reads TGTGCCAGCAGCGTAGTCGGAGGGGGGGGCGAGCAGTACTTC. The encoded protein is CASSVVGGGGEQYF.

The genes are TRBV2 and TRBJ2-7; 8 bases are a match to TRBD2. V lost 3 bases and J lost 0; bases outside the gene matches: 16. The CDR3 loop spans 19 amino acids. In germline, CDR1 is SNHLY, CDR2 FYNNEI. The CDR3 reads CASSETSDLISWTSYEQYF. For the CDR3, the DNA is TGTGCCAGCAGTGAGACTAGCGATCTCATATCCTGGACCTCCTACGAGCAGTACTTC.

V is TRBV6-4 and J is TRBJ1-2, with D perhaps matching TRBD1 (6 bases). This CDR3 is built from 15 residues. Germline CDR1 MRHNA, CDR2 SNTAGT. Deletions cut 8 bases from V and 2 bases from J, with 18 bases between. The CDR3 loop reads CASRQGNRANYGYTF. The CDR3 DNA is TGTGCCAGCCGCCAAGGGAACAGGGCGAACTATGGCTACACCTTC.

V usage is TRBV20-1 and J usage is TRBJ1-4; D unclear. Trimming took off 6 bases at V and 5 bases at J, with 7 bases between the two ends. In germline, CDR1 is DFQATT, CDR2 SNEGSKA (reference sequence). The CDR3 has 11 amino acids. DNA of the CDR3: TGCAGTGCAGCGGGGAATGAAAAACTGTTTTTT. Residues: CSAAGNEKLFF.

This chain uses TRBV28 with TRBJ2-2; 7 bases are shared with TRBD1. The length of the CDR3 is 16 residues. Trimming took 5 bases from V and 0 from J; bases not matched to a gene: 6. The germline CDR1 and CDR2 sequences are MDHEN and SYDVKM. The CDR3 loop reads CASSAPGTANTGELFF. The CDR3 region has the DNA TGTGCCAGCAGTGCCCCCGGGACAGCGAACACCGGGGAGCTGTTTTTT.

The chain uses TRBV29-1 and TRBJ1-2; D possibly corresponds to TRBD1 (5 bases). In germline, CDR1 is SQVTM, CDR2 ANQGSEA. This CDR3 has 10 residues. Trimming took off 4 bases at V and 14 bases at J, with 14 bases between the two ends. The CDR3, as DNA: TGCAGCGTTGGACAGCGACCTGGGACCTTC. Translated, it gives CSVGQRPGTF.

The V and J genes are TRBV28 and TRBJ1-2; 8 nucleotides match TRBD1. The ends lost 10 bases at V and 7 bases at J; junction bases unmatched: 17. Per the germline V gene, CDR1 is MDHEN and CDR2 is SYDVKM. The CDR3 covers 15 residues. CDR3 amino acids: CAILPPGGRGRGYTF. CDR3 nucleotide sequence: TGTGCCATCCTACCTCCGGGAGGCAGGGGGCGTGGCTACACCTTC.

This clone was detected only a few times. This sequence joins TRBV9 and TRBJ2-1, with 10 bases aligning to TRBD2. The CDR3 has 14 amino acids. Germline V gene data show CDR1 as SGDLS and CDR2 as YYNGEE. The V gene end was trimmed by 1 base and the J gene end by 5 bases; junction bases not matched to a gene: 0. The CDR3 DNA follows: TGTGCCAGCAGCGTACTAGCGGGGGACAATGAGCAGTTCTTC. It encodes CASSVLAGDNEQFF. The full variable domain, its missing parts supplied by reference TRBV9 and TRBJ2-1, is DSGVTQTPKHLITATGQRVTLRCSPRSGDLSVYWYQQSLDQGLQFLIQYYNGEERAKGNILERFSAQQFPDLHSELNLSSLELGDSALYFCASSVLAGDNEQFFGPGTRLTVL.

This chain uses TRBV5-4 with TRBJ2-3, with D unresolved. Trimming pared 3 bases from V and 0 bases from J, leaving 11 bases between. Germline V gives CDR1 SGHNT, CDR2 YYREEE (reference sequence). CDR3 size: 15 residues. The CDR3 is CASSSKTESTDTQYF. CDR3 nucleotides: TGTGCCAGCAGCTCCAAAACTGAAAGCACAGATACGCAGTATTTT.

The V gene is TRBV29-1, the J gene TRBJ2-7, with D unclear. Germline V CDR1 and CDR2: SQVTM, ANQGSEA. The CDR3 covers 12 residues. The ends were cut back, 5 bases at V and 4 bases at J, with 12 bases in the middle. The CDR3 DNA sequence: TGCAGCGTTCAGTCGACTCGATACGAGCAGTACTTC. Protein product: CSVQSTRYEQYF.

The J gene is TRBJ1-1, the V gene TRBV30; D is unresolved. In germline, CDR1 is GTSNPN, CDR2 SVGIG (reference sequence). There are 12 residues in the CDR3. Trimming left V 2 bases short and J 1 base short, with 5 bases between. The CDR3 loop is CAWSHKNTEAFF. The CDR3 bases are TGTGCCTGGAGTCACAAGAACACTGAAGCTTTCTTT.

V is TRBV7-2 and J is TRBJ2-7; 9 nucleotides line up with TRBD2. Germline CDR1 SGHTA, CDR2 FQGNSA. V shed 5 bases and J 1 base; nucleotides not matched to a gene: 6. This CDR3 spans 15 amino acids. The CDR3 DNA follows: TGTGCCAGCAGCCTCCAGGGACTAGCATCCTACGAGCAGTACTTC. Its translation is CASSLQGLASYEQYF. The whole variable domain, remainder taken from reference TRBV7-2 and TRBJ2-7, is GAGVSQSPSNKVTEKGKDVELRCDPISGHTALYWYRQSLGQGLEFLIYFQGNSAPDKSGLPSDRFSAERTGGSVSTLTIQRTQQEDSAVYLCASSLQGLASYEQYFGPGTRLTVT.

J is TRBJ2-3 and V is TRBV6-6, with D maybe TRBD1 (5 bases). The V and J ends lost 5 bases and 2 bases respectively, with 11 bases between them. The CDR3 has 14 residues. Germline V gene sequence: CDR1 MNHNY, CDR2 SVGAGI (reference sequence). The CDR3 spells CASSPRQSTDTQYF. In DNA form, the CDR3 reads TGTGCCAGCAGTCCACGACAGTCCACAGATACGCAGTATTTT.

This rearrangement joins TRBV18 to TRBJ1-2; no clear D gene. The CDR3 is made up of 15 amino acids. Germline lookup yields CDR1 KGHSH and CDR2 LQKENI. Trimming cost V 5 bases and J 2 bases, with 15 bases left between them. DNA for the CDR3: TGTGCCAGCTCAGGGCGCTCGGATTCGAACTATGGCTACACCTTC. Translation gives CASSGRSDSNYGYTF.